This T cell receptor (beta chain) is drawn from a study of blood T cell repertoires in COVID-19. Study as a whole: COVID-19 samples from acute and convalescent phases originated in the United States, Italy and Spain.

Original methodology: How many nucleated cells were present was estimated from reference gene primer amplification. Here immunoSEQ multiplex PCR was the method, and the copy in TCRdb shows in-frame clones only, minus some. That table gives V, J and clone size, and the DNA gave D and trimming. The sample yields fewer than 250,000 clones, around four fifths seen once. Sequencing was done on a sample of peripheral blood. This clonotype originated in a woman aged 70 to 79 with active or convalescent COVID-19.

The CDR3 sequence is CASRASRGPSEAFF. CDR3 nucleotide sequence: TGTGCCAGCAGGGCCTCCAGGGGGCCGTCTGAAGCTTTCTTT. The V call is TRBV2, the J call TRBJ1-1, with TRBD1 matching over 8 bases. Germline assignment: CDR1 SNHLY and CDR2 FYNNEI. CDR3 length equals 14 residues. V was clipped by 6 bases and J by 6 bases; unmatched bases: 9.